The TCR beta chain described here comes from a study of T cells in Graves' hyperthyroidism and ophthalmopathy. Overall study context: Peripheral blood was drawn at first diagnosis, prior to all treatment.

Amplification yielded TCR beta CDR3 regions, with RNA transcripts as the source. First-round RT-PCR targeting the TCR CDR3 was performed with the HTBI primer set. TCRdb used MiXCR to reprocess the multiplex PCR reads, holding one entry per CDR3 protein. The profile shows around 420,000 distinct CDR3 sequences, about a sixth of them singletons. The CDR3 has 15 residues. V shed 4 bases and J 6 bases; nucleotides not matched to a gene: 10. Germline values: CDR1 SGHRS, CDR2 YFSETQ. Study findings and constraints: With a median lead of approximately six months before onset, the model predicted ophthalmopathy.

Absence of ophthalmopathy progression within 18 months defined stable Graves' hyperthyroidism. Patients aged 18 to 65 had newly diagnosed hyperthyroidism of under 2 months' duration. This clonotype was seen many times. Its antigen is unidentified. The sequenced material came from blood. This clonotype originated in a woman aged 18-35 years with Graves' hyperthyroidism. The chain uses TRBV5-1 and TRBJ2-7; 10 bases agree with TRBD1. The CDR3 DNA follows: TGCGCCAGCAGCCGCTTGACAGGGGGCCCCGGCGAGCAGTACTTC. It yields the protein CASSRLTGGPGEQYF.